A single sample gave rise to the 10 T cell receptor beta chains below, sequenced in a study of regulatory T cells in long-lasting Graves disease. Library construction for TCR beta used iRepertoire HTBI primers and Arm-PCR of CDR3 regions. Each CDR3 protein gets one entry after TCRdb re-called the multiplex PCR reads with MiXCR. The table lists about 290,000 distinct CDR3 sequences, 20% to 25% of them singletons. Time point here: persistent/refractory GD, antithyroid drugs over 5 years with positive TRAb. RNA extracted from PBMCs served as the sequencing template. The sample here was peripheral blood mononuclear cells (PBMCs), taken when the disease was refractory, from a patient treated with antithyroid drugs. All receptors derive from a female donor with Graves disease.

The sample holds a few counts of this clonotype. J is TRBJ1-3 and V is TRBV12-3 or TRBV12-4, with D possibly TRBD1 on 5 matching bases. V lost 5 bases and J lost 3, with 20 bases in between. The CDR3 sequence is 17 residues long. The CDR3 loop is CASSPHSGGVGGNTIYF. The DNA of the CDR3 is TGTGCCAGCAGTCCCCATTCCGGGGGGGTCGGTGGAAACACCATATATTTT.

This chain connects TRBV18 to TRBJ2-7; 9 nucleotides match TRBD1. The germline gives CDR1 KGHSH, CDR2 LQKENI. Trimming cost V 3 bases and J 2 bases; bases outside gene matches: 5. This CDR3 has 15 amino acids. The CDR3 coding sequence is TGTGCCAGCTCACCGGGACAGGGCCATACCTACGAGCAGTACTTC. As protein: CASSPGQGHTYEQYF.

V and J are TRBV30 and TRBJ2-7; possibly TRBD1 for D (6 bases). Trimming left V 2 bases short and J 2 bases short, with 13 bases between. From germline, CDR1 is GTSNPN and CDR2 SVGIG (reference sequence). This CDR3 region has 14 residues. The CDR3 region is CAWSLGGRPYEQYF. DNA of the CDR3: TGTGCCTGGAGTTTAGGGGGAAGACCCTACGAGCAGTACTTC.

The V call is TRBV14, the J call TRBJ1-5, with a possible D match to TRBD1 (5 bases). There are 14 residues in the CDR3. V shed 9 bases and J shed 9 bases, with 21 bases lying between them. CDR1 and CDR2 from the germline V gene are SGHDN and FVKESK. Written as DNA, the CDR3 is TGTGCCAGAACAGGTCCGAACCGGCTTAGGCCCCAGCATTTT. It specifies CARTGPNRLRPQHF.

The chain links TRBV20-1 to TRBJ2-7, with TRBD2 identical over 7 bases. The V and J ends lost 1 base and 6 bases, in that order; junction bases with no gene match: 15. The CDR3 totals 16 residues. Germline lookup yields CDR1 DFQATT and CDR2 SNEGSKA (reference sequence). The CDR3 region has the DNA TGCAGTGCTAGAGTTGGGGGGGGTTTGAAGGGACGCGAGCAGTACTTC. Translation: CSARVGGGLKGREQYF.

The chain carries TRBV28 and TRBJ1-6, with D unresolved. The V end lost 1 base, the J end lost 0 bases, and 19 bases lay between the germline ends. CDR3 length equals 20 residues. Germline V gives CDR1 MDHEN, CDR2 SYDVKM. CDR3 bases: TGTGCCAGCAGTTTATCCCTCTTACTTGAATCGAGCTCCTATAATTCACCCCTCCACTTT. Protein product: CASSLSLLLESSSYNSPLHF.

This chain links TRBV12-3 or TRBV12-4 with TRBJ2-2, with D possibly matching TRBD1 (6 bases). The ends were cut back, 5 bases at V and 2 bases at J, with 15 bases in the middle. CDR3 length: 16 amino acids. The CDR3 is CASSQTGSLNTGELFF. CDR3 DNA: TGTGCCAGCAGTCAGACAGGTTCCCTAAACACCGGGGAGCTGTTTTTT.

This chain links TRBV19 with TRBJ2-2; perhaps TRBD1 as D (5 bases). Germline loops: CDR1 LNHDA, CDR2 SQIVND (reference sequence). CDR3 length: 12 residues. The CDR3 loop reads CSTEGATGELFF. Here the CDR3 DNA reads TGTTCAACAGAAGGGGCCACCGGGGAGCTGTTTTTT.

This clonotype was seen at least ten times. The V gene is TRBV27, the J gene TRBJ2-7; 9 bases line up with TRBD1. From germline, CDR1 is MNHEY and CDR2 SMNVEV (reference sequence). The trim removed 4 bases at V and 5 bases at J, leaving 6 bases unmatched. This CDR3 is 14 amino acids long. The CDR3 DNA reads as TGTGCCAGCAGTTCATTGGGACAGGGCCACGAGCAGTACTTC. Translation: CASSSLGQGHEQYF.

This clonotype was detected ten times or more. The CDR3 nucleotides read TGTGCCAGCAGCTCTAGGGCCTACAATGAGCAGTTCTTC. Translated, it gives CASSSRAYNEQFF. The chain recombines TRBV11-2 with TRBJ2-1; unclear D gene. The V gene lost 4 bases and the J gene lost 2 bases, with 6 bases spanning the gap. This CDR3 has 13 amino acids. Germline-derived CDR1 and CDR2 are SGHAT and FQNNGV. The full variable domain, with the rest looked up from reference TRBV11-2 and TRBJ2-1, is EAGVAQSPRYKIIEKRQSVAFWCNPISGHATLYWYQQILGQGPKLLIQFQNNGVVDDSQLPKDRFSAERLKGVDSTLKIQPAKLEDSAVYLCASSSRAYNEQFFGPGTRLTVL.